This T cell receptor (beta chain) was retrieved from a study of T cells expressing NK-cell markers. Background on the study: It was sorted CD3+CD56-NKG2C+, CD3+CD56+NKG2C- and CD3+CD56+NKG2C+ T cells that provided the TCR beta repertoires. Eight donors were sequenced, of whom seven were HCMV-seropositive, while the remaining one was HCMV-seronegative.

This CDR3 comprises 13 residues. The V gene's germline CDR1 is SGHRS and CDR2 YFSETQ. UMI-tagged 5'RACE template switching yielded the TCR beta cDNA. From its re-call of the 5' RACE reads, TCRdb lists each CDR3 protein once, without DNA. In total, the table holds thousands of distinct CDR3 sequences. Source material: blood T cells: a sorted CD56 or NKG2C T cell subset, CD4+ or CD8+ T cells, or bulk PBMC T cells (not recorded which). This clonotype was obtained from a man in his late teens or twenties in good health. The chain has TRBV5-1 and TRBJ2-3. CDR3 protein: CASSFVPTDTQYF.